This note documents a single T cell receptor (beta chain) sequence. Antigen: not known. The sample belongs to a study of shared clonotypes between healthy human individuals. Study results and caveats: Non-shared clonotypes displayed generation probabilities falling below those of clonotypes present in all four donors.

Some clones are missing from TCRdb's copy, which holds only in-frame ones; the method was immunoSEQ multiplex PCR. The sample yields 1.5 million to 1.9 million clones, 98% seen once. The germline V gene has CDR1 SGHRS and CDR2 YFSETQ. Deletions cut 0 bases from V and 0 bases from J, with 13 bases between. The length of the CDR3 is 16 residues. The specimen was naive CD4+ T cells sorted from blood. Subset denoted: CD45RA+ positively selected. V gene TRBV5-1 combines with J gene TRBJ2-7; D could derive from TRBD1 or TRBD2 (5 bases each). The receptor was isolated from a man aged 25-45 years in good health. The CDR3 region is CASSLGGRPSSYEQYF. In DNA form, the CDR3 reads TGCGCCAGCAGCTTGGGGGGACGGCCCAGCTCCTACGAGCAGTACTTC.